This T cell receptor (beta chain) emerged from a study of cytomegalovirus exposure and HLA in healthy donors. Use of 60 Vbeta and 13 Jbeta primers characterized the PCR. The method was immunoSEQ multiplex PCR; TCRdb's version includes in-frame clones alone and lacks a portion of them. The repertoire holds 80,000 to 100,000 clones, around 72% seen once, with about 3.7% in the top ten. Study-level results: Presence/absence analyses supposed approximately even sequencing depth among donors.

Although they were nominally healthy when sampled, donors likely had unrecorded immune exposures. Comments on this clone: Antigen specificity is unknown.

Sequencing was carried out using PBMCs. This TCR was recovered from a man in his forties in good health and CMV-seronegative.

The CDR3 spells CAWSPGGTIYF. In DNA, the CDR3 is TGTGCCTGGAGTCCGGGGGGCACCATATATTTT. The J gene is TRBJ1-3, the V gene TRBV30; D perhaps matches TRBD1 (5 bases). Germline lookup yields CDR1 GTSNPN and CDR2 SVGIG (reference sequence). CDR3 length equals 11 residues. Trimming shortened V by 2 bases and J by 9 bases, and 8 bases separated the two germline ends.